A single sample gave rise to the 4 T cell receptor beta chains below, sequenced in a study of patients and donors after allogeneic stem cell transplantation (dated by TCRdb to 2018 to 2020). Library generation was performed with RT-PCR. These reads were obtained on a NextSeq 550. TCRdb cleaned the public reads at Q25 with fastp, built clones with MiXCR and kept in-frame beta chains. Identical CDR3 proteins give one entry, which carries the most common genes and DNA. The sample table shows 800,000 to 1,000,000 distinct CDR3 sequences, and more than 15% are seen once. 5% to 7.5% of the sample belongs to the ten largest clones. What was sequenced was blood, either unsorted or a sorted T cell fraction (not recorded which). Receptor source: a human donor who was either an allogeneic HSCT recipient or a stem cell or donor lymphocyte infusion donor (not recorded which). It is not recorded whose cells these are; they may come from a transplant donor.

The chain has TRBV20-1 and TRBJ2-1; 9 nucleotides line up with TRBD2. The CDR3 runs to 16 residues. CDR1 and CDR2 from the germline V gene are DFQATT and SNEGSKA (reference sequence). V trimming: 1 base; J trimming: 10 bases; junction bases outside the gene matches: 14. In DNA form, the CDR3 reads TGCAGTGCTAGAGTGAGCGGCGGGAGGGCCGCCGGAGAGCAGTTCTTC. Protein product: CSARVSGGRAAGEQFF.

J is TRBJ1-2 and V is TRBV6-1; 7 positions match TRBD1. CDR1 and CDR2 (germline): MNHNS, SASEGT. Losses at the gene ends were 3 bases for V and 4 bases for J; bases not matched to a gene: 2. The CDR3 loop spans 13 amino acids. The CDR3 loop is CASSDTGVYGYTF. In DNA, the CDR3 is TGTGCCAGCAGTGACACAGGGGTCTATGGCTACACCTTC.

This rearrangement joins TRBV3-1 to TRBJ2-1; D is unclear. The germline CDR1 and CDR2 sequences are LGHDT and YNNKEL (reference sequence). The CDR3 is made up of 14 amino acids. Trimming cost V 0 bases and J 2 bases, with 5 bases left between them. The CDR3 reads CASSQDATYNEQFF. The CDR3 coding sequence is TGTGCCAGCAGCCAAGATGCAACCTACAATGAGCAGTTCTTC.

This clonotype came up a few times. V gene TRBV3-1 combines with J gene TRBJ1-1, with D unresolved. Germline CDR1 LGHDT, CDR2 YNNKEL (reference sequence). With 0 bases removed from V and 0 bases from J, the gap between germline ends came to 8 bases. The CDR3 sequence is 15 residues long. CDR3 bases: TGTGCCAGCAGCCAAGATACAGTTTTGAACACTGAAGCTTTCTTT. Translation: CASSQDTVLNTEAFF. Supplemented by reference TRBV3-1 and TRBJ1-1, the full variable domain reads DTAVSQTPKYLVTQMGNDKSIKCEQNLGHDTMYWYKQDSKKFLKIMFSYNNKELIINETVPNRFSPKSPDKAHLNLHINSLELGDSAVYFCASSQDTVLNTEAFFGQGTRLTVV.